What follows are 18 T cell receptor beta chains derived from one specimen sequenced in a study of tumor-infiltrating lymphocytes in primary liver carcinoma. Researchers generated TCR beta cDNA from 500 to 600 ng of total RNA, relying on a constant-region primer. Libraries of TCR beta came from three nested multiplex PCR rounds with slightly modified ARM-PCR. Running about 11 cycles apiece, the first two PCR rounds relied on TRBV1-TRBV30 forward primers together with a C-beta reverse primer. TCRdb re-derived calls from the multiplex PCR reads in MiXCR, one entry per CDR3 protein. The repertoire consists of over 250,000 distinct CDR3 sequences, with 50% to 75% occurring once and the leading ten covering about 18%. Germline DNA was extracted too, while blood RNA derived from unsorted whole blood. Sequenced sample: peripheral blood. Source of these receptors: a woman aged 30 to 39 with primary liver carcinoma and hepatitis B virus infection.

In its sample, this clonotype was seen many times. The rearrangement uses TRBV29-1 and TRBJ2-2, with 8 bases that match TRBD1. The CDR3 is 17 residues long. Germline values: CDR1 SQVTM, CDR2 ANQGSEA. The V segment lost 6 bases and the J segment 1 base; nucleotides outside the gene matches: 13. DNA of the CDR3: TGCAGCGTGGGGGCCTTGTCCGGGACAGGGAACACCGGGGAGCTGTTTTTT. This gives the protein CSVGALSGTGNTGELFF.

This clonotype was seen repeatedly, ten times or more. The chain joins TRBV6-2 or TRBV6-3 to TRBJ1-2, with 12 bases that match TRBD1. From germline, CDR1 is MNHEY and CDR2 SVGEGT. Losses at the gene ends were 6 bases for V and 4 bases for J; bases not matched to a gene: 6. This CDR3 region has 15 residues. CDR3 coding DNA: TGTGCCAGCAGGGGACAGGGGGCGCACGGCTATGGCTACACCTTC. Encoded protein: CASRGQGAHGYGYTF.

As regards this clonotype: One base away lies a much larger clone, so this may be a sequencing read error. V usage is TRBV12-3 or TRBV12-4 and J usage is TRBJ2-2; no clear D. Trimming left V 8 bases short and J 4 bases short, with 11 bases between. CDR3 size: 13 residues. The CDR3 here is CASLYHGTGELFF. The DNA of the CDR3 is TGTGCCAGCCTTTATCATGGCACCGGGGAGCTGTTTTTT.

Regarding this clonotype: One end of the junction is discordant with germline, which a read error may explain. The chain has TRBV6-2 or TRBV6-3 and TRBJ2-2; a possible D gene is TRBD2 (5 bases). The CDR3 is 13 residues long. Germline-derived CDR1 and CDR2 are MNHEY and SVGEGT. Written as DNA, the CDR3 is TGTGCCAGCAGTTACACGGAGACCGGGGAGCTGTTTTTC. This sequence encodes CASSYTETGELFF.

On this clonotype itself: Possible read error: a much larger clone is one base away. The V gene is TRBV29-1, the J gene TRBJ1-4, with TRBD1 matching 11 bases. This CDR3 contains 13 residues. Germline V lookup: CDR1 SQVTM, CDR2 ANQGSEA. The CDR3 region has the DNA TGCAGCGCCGGACAGGGGGCTGGTGAAAAACCGTTTTTT. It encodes CSAGQGAGEKPFF.

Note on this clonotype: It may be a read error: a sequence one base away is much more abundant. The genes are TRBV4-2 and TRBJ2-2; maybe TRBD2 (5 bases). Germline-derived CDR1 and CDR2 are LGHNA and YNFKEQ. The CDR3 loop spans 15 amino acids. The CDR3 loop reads CVSSQPSTDTGELFF. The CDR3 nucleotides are TGTGTCAGCAGCCAACCTAGCACCGACACCGGGGAGCTGTTTTTT.

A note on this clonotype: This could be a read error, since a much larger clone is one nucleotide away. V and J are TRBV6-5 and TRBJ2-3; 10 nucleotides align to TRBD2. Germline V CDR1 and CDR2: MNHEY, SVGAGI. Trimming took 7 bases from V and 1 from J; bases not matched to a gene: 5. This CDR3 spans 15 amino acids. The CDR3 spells CASNILAGGTDTQYF. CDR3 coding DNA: TGTGCCAGCAATATCCTAGCGGGAGGCACAGATACGCAGTATTTT.

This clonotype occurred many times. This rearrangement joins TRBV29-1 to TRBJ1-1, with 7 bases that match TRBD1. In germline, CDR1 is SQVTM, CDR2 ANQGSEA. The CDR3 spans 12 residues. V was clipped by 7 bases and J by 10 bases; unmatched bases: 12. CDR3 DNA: TGCAGCGCTAACAGGGGTTGGACAGGAGCTTTCTTT. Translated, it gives CSANRGWTGAFF.

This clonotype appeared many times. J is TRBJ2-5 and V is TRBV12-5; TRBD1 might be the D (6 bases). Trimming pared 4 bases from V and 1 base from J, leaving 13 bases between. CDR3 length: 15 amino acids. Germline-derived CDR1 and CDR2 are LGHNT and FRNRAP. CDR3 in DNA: TGTGCTAGTGGTTCAGGAGCAGGGGCCCAAGAGACCCAGTACTTC. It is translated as CASGSGAGAQETQYF.

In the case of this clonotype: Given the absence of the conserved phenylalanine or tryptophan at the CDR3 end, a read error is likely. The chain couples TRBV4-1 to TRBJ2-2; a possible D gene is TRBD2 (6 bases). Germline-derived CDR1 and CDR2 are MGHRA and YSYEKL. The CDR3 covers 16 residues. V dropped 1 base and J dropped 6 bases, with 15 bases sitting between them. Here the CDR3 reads CASSQVFQGGSGELFS. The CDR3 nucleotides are TGCGCCAGCAGCCAAGTTTTCCAGGGAGGATCCGGGGAGCTGTTTTCT.

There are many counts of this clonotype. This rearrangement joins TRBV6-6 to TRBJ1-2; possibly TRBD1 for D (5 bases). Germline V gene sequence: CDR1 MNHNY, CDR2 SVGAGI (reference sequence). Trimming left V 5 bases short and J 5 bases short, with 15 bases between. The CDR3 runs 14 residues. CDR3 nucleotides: TGTGCCAGCAGTCCAGGGTGGCCCGAGTATGGCTACACCTTC. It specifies CASSPGWPEYGYTF.

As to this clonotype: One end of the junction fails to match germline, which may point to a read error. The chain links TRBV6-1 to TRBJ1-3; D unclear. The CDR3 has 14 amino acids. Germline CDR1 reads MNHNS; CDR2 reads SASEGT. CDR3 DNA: TGTGCCATCAGTGTAACGGACTCTGGAAACACCATATATTTT. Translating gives CAISVTDSGNTIYF.

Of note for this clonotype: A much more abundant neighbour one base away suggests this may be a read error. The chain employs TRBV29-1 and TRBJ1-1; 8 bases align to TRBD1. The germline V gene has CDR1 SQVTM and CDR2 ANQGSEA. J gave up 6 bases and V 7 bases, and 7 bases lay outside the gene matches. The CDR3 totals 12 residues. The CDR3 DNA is TGCAGCGCCCTACAGGGGGGACCTGAAGCTTTCTTT. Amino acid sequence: CSALQGGPEAFF. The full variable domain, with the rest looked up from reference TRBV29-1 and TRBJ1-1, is SAVISQKPSRDICQRGTSLTIQCQVDSQVTMMFWYRQQPGQSLTLIATANQGSEATYESGFVIDKFPISRPNLTFSTLTVSNMSPEDSSIYLCSALQGGPEAFFGQGTRLTVV.

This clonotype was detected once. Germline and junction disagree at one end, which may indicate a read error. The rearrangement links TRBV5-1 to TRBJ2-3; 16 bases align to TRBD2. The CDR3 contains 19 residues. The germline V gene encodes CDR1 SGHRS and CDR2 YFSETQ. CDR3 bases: TGCGCCAGCAGTCCTACCGGGACTAGCGGGAGGGCCGGCACAGACACGCAGTATTTT. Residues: CASSPTGTSGRAGTDTQYF.

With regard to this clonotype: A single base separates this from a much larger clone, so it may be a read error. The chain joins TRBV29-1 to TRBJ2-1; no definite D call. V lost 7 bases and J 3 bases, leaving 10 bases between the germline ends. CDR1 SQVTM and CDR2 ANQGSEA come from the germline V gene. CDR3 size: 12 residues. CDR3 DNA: TGCAGCGGATTGACTGACTACAATGAGCAGTTCTTC. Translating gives CSGLTDYNEQFF.

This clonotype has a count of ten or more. For the CDR3, the DNA is TGTGCCAGCAGTTTATATTCCCGGGACAGGGCTGAGAATTCACCCCTCCACTTT. It yields the protein CASSLYSRDRAENSPLHF. The V call is TRBV6-5, the J call TRBJ1-6, with 9 nucleotides matching TRBD1. V was pared by 4 bases and J by 7 bases, with 14 bases of the junction left unmatched. The germline gives CDR1 MNHEY, CDR2 SVGAGI. The CDR3 is 18 residues long.

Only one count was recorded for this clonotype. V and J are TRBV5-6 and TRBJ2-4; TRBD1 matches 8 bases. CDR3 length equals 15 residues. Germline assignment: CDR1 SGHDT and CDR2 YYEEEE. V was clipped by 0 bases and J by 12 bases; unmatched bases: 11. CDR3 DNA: TGTGCCAGCAGCTTGGGGACAGGGTCAAAGGACAATCAGTACTTC. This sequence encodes CASSLGTGSKDNQYF.

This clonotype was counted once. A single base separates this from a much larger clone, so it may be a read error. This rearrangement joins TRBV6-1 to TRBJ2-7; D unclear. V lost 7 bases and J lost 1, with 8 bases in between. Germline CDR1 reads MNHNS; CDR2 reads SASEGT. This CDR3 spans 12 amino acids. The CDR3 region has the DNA TGTGCCAGCAATCTCAGTTCCTACGAGCAGTACTTC. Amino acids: CASNLSSYEQYF.